These 30 T cell receptor beta chains came from one sample sequenced in a study of post-analysis software for immune sequencing data. General study findings and limits: A handful of TRBV segments were significantly more frequent in patients than in controls. TRBV5-6, TRBV5-1 and TRBV20-1 were among these segments.

Presence of unique molecular identifiers characterized the TCR beta cDNA libraries. TCRdb re-called the PCR reads with MiXCR, one entry per CDR3 protein. The sample shows about 540,000 distinct CDR3 sequences, 34% of them seen only once. For these receptors, no antigen is known. The sample was blood. The receptors derive from a girl between 2 and 17 years old with multiple sclerosis.

The rearrangement joins TRBV20-1 to TRBJ2-1, with TRBD2 identical over 16 bases. This CDR3 is 15 amino acids long. Germline V gene sequence: CDR1 DFQATT, CDR2 SNEGSKA (reference sequence). V trimming: 3 bases; J trimming: 4 bases; junction bases outside the gene matches: 0. CDR3 sequence (DNA): TGCAGTGCTAGGGGACTAGCGGGGGGGTACAATGAGCAGTTCTTC. Amino acid sequence: CSARGLAGGYNEQFF.

The chain has TRBV29-1 and TRBJ1-2; unclear D gene. From germline, CDR1 is SQVTM and CDR2 ANQGSEA. Trimming shortened V by 0 bases and J by 8 bases, and 10 bases separated the two germline ends. CDR3 size: 12 residues. The DNA for the CDR3 is TGCAGCGTTGAAGATATGTTTGGGGGCTACACCTTC. Translating it yields CSVEDMFGGYTF.

The chain employs TRBV14 and TRBJ2-1; TRBD2 matches at 7 bases. V dropped 1 base and J dropped 4; count of bases not matched to a gene: 7. This CDR3 comprises 16 residues. Germline V gene sequence: CDR1 SGHDN, CDR2 FVKESK. The CDR3 sequence is CASSQADPGGYNEQFF. For the CDR3, the DNA is TGTGCCAGCAGCCAAGCCGACCCCGGGGGGTACAATGAGCAGTTCTTC.

This clonotype is a singleton in its sample. J is TRBJ2-3 and V is TRBV20-1; TRBD2 matches 9 bases. Germline CDR1 DFQATT, CDR2 SNEGSKA (reference sequence). The CDR3 runs to 16 residues. J lost 1 base, V lost 3 bases, and 8 bases had no gene match. The CDR3 DNA reads as TGCAGTGCTAGGTCCAGCGGGGGGTGGGGCACAGATACGCAGTATTTT. This sequence encodes CSARSSGGWGTDTQYF.

This clonotype turned up a few times. The J gene is TRBJ1-6, the V gene TRBV6-1; no definite D call. Germline CDR1 MNHNS, CDR2 SASEGT. The V gene lost 3 bases and the J gene lost 8 bases, with 14 bases spanning the gap. The CDR3 is 15 amino acids. The CDR3 protein is CASSDNARSYSPLHF. DNA for the CDR3: TGTGCCAGCAGTGATAATGCCAGGAGTTATTCACCCCTCCACTTT.

This clonotype was seen only a few times. This rearrangement joins TRBV7-8 to TRBJ1-1; tentatively, D is TRBD1 (6 bases). This CDR3 spans 15 amino acids. The V end lost 1 base, the J end lost 2 bases, and 11 bases lay between the germline ends. Germline-derived CDR1 and CDR2 are SGHVS and FQNEAQ. In DNA form, the CDR3 reads TGTGCCAGCAGCTTAGGAGGCAGGGGCAACACTGAAGCTTTCTTT. It yields the protein CASSLGGRGNTEAFF.

This clonotype was found a few times. CDR3 in DNA: TGTGCCAGCAGGGGACAGGGGGGAAATGAGCAGTTCTTC. Protein product: CASRGQGGNEQFF. The chain combines TRBV27 with TRBJ2-1, with 11 nucleotides matching TRBD1. Germline trimming cut 6 bases from V and 7 bases from J; bases unmatched to any gene: 2. Germline V gene sequence: CDR1 MNHEY, CDR2 SMNVEV (reference sequence). This CDR3 contains 13 residues.

This sequence joins TRBV6-6 and TRBJ1-1, with D maybe TRBD1 (5 bases). The CDR3 runs to 14 residues. CDR1 and CDR2 from the germline V gene are MNHNY and SVGAGI (reference sequence). V was cut by 2 bases and J by 4 bases, with 11 bases left in between. CDR3 sequence (DNA): TGTGCCAGCAGTTACCAGGAGAGGGGCACTGAAGCTTTCTTT. Its protein product is CASSYQERGTEAFF.

This chain connects TRBV5-1 to TRBJ1-1; D gene uncertain. V was clipped by 1 base and J by 1 base, with 8 bases between them. The germline CDR1 and CDR2 sequences are SGHRS and YFSETQ. The CDR3 covers 14 residues. CDR3 region: CASSLFAENTEAFF. CDR3 in DNA: TGCGCCAGCAGCTTGTTTGCAGAGAACACTGAAGCTTTCTTT.

This chain joins TRBV24-1 and TRBJ2-1; TRBD1 might be the D (6 bases). The length of the CDR3 is 18 residues. Trimming took off 4 bases at V and 0 bases at J, with 18 bases between the two ends. Germline loops: CDR1 KGHDR, CDR2 SFDVKD. CDR3 nucleotides: TGTGCCACCAGTGACCCGACGGGTCCAGGGGTCTCCTACAATGAGCAGTTCTTC. It yields the protein CATSDPTGPGVSYNEQFF.

There are a few counts of this clonotype. The chain couples TRBV7-8 to TRBJ2-3; TRBD2 aligns across 16 bases. Germline-derived CDR1 and CDR2 are SGHVS and FQNEAQ. CDR3 length equals 15 residues. Trimming took 10 bases from V and 6 from J; bases not matched to a gene: 7. This CDR3 reads CATGTSGGVYDTQYF. DNA of the CDR3: TGTGCCACGGGGACTAGCGGGGGGGTTTACGATACGCAGTATTTT.

In DNA, the CDR3 is TGTGCCAGCAAAACGACAGGGGGCGCGGTAAACTCCTACAATGAGCAGTTCTTC. This codes for CASKTTGGAVNSYNEQFF. This chain links TRBV12-3 or TRBV12-4 with TRBJ2-1; 10 bases align to TRBD1. This CDR3 spans 18 amino acids. The trim removed 7 bases at V and 0 bases at J, leaving 12 bases unmatched.

This clonotype was picked up many times. The J gene is TRBJ2-1, the V gene TRBV6-5; TRBD1 might be the D (6 bases). The V gene's germline CDR1 is MNHEY and CDR2 SVGAGI. The V gene lost 6 bases and the J gene lost 10 bases, with 13 bases spanning the gap. CDR3 length: 12 amino acids. The CDR3 DNA is TGTGCCAGCAGCACCAGGGGTGGAGAGCAGTTCTTC. This encodes CASSTRGGEQFF.

This sequence joins TRBV3-1 and TRBJ1-2, with D unclear. The CDR3 loop spans 15 amino acids. Germline assignment: CDR1 LGHDT and CDR2 YNNKEL (reference sequence). The ends were cut back, 4 bases at V and 2 bases at J, with 14 bases in the middle. This chain's CDR3 is CASSPGPSQNYGYTF. DNA for the CDR3: TGTGCCAGCAGCCCGGGCCCCTCCCAGAACTATGGCTACACCTTC.

This clonotype was picked up a small number of times. J is TRBJ2-3 and V is TRBV4-2; D possibly matches TRBD1 or TRBD2 (6 bases each). Trimming took 4 bases from V and 2 from J, leaving 13 bases between them. CDR1 and CDR2 (germline): LGHNA, YNFKEQ. This CDR3 region has 15 residues. This CDR3 reads CASSPRRGDTDTQYF. The DNA of the CDR3 is TGTGCCAGCAGCCCGAGGAGGGGGGACACAGATACGCAGTATTTT.

The DNA for the CDR3 is TGTGCCAGCAGCCAAGATGGGGCAGGGCCAATGGAGACCCAGTACTTC. Its translation is CASSQDGAGPMETQYF. This chain uses TRBV3-1 with TRBJ2-5; the D gene is possibly TRBD1 (5 bases). This CDR3 spans 16 amino acids. Deletions cut 0 bases from V and 5 bases from J, with 16 bases between. Germline values: CDR1 LGHDT, CDR2 YNNKEL (reference sequence).

As concerns this clonotype: Since no conserved phenylalanine or tryptophan closes the CDR3, a read error is the likely cause. This chain uses TRBV6-2 or TRBV6-3 with TRBJ2-1; possible D gene TRBD1, 5 bases. V lost 2 bases and J lost 7, with 12 bases in between. The length of the CDR3 is 14 residues. Germline CDR1 is MNHEY and CDR2 is SVGEGT. The DNA for the CDR3 is TGTGCCAGCAGTTACAGCAGGGTCGGGAATGAGCAGTTCGTC. Its translation is CASSYSRVGNEQFV.

The V and J genes are TRBV15 and TRBJ1-1; tentatively, D is TRBD1 (5 bases). CDR1 is LNHNV, CDR2 YYDKDF, per germline (reference sequence). V was clipped by 1 base and J by 5 bases, with 17 bases between them. This CDR3 has 16 amino acids. CDR3 sequence (DNA): TGTGCCACCAGCAGAGCCGCGGGGACCGGCCGAACTGAAGCTTTCTTT. This gives the protein CATSRAAGTGRTEAFF. The full variable domain, completed using reference TRBV15 and TRBJ1-1, is DAMVIQNPRYQVTQFGKPVTLSCSQTLNHNVMYWYQQKSSQAPKLLFHYYDKDFNNEADTPDNFQSRRPNTSFCFLDIRSPGLGDTAMYLCATSRAAGTGRTEAFFGQGTRLTVV.

The V gene is TRBV14, the J gene TRBJ1-1, with 7 bases identical to TRBD1. Trimming removed 4 bases from V and 3 bases from J; junction bases left unmatched: 8. This CDR3 is built from 15 residues. The germline CDR1 and CDR2 sequences are SGHDN and FVKESK. The CDR3 here is CASSPRGGGDTEAFF. As DNA, the CDR3 is TGTGCCAGCAGCCCCCGAGGGGGCGGGGACACTGAAGCTTTCTTT.

This clonotype came up once. V gene TRBV4-1 combines with J gene TRBJ2-3; 9 nucleotides match TRBD2. V lost 1 base, J lost 2 bases, and 13 bases stayed unmatched. This CDR3 comprises 19 residues. Germline assignment: CDR1 MGHRA and CDR2 YSYEKL. CDR3 DNA: TGCGCCAGCAGCCAAGGGGCTTCTAGCGGGGCAAGTTACACAGATACGCAGTATTTT. Translation gives CASSQGASSGASYTDTQYF.

This chain connects TRBV7-8 to TRBJ2-1; 12 bases match TRBD2. The ends lost 4 bases at V and 3 bases at J; junction bases unmatched: 4. CDR3 length equals 16 residues. CDR1 and CDR2 (germline): SGHVS, FQNEAQ. CDR3 region: CASSSRLAGVYNEQFF. In DNA form, the CDR3 reads TGTGCCAGCAGCTCGCGACTAGCGGGGGTCTACAATGAGCAGTTCTTC.

Here the CDR3 DNA reads TGTGCCAGCAGACCAGGACAGGGCAATCAGCCCCAGCATTTT. Translating gives CASRPGQGNQPQHF. The chain carries TRBV28 and TRBJ1-5; 7 nucleotides align to TRBD1. V dropped 6 bases and J dropped 2; count of bases not matched to a gene: 4. The germline CDR1 and CDR2 sequences are MDHEN and SYDVKM. CDR3 length: 14 residues.

A word on this clonotype: This may be a read error, as it is one base from a much larger clone. The chain joins TRBV20-1 to TRBJ1-2; the D gene is possibly TRBD1 (6 bases). V lost 5 bases, J lost 4 bases, and 11 bases lay in between. The CDR3 sequence is 12 residues long. Germline CDR1 reads DFQATT; CDR2 reads SNEGSKA (reference sequence). The CDR3 DNA reads as TGCAGTGCTGGGGGCAGGGTCTATGGCTACACCTTC. This gives the protein CSAGGRVYGYTF.

The rearrangement uses TRBV7-9 and TRBJ1-4, with unresolved D. The CDR3 loop spans 14 amino acids. The germline CDR1 and CDR2 sequences are SEHNR and FQNEAQ (reference sequence). V lost 4 bases and J lost 10, with 16 bases in between. DNA for the CDR3: TGTGCCAGCAGCTCTGGGAGGGAGTCAGGAAAACTGTTTTTT. This codes for CASSSGRESGKLFF.

This chain uses TRBV7-2 with TRBJ2-7; TRBD1 is a possible D gene (6 bases). The ends were cut back, 2 bases at V and 2 bases at J, with 13 bases in the middle. The CDR3 contains 15 residues. Germline CDR1 and CDR2: SGHTA and FQGNSA. CDR3 loop: CASSLKRTGPYEQYF. The CDR3 bases are TGTGCCAGCAGCTTAAAGCGTACAGGGCCCTACGAGCAGTACTTC.

The genes are TRBV5-1 and TRBJ2-7; possibly TRBD2 for D (6 bases). The V and J ends lost 6 bases and 3 bases respectively, with 19 bases between them. Germline values: CDR1 SGHRS, CDR2 YFSETQ. The CDR3 runs 15 residues. DNA of the CDR3: TGCGCCAGCACCTTCGGGGGTGCCAGCGGCTACGAGCAGTACTTC. The encoded protein is CASTFGGASGYEQYF.

This clonotype appeared a few times. The chain combines TRBV9 with TRBJ1-1; D uncertain. V was trimmed by 0 bases and J by 2 bases, leaving 11 bases between them. The V gene's germline CDR1 is SGDLS and CDR2 YYNGEE. CDR3 size: 15 residues. The CDR3 sequence: CASSVGLLTNTEAFF. CDR3 nucleotide sequence: TGTGCCAGCAGCGTAGGTCTACTGACTAACACTGAAGCTTTCTTT.

This clonotype has more than one count but fewer than ten. This sequence joins TRBV7-2 and TRBJ2-3; D is undetermined. The CDR3 is 15 residues long. V was clipped by 5 bases and J by 2 bases, with 14 bases between them. Germline CDR1 reads SGHTA; CDR2 reads FQGNSA. The CDR3 loop is CASSRPGPFTDTQYF. The CDR3 bases are TGTGCCAGCAGCCGCCCGGGCCCCTTCACAGATACGCAGTATTTT.

This chain connects TRBV19 to TRBJ1-1; D might be TRBD1 (5 bases). The CDR3 totals 14 residues. The V gene's germline CDR1 is LNHDA and CDR2 SQIVND (reference sequence). V was shortened by 3 bases and J by 4 bases, with 12 bases between the two germline ends. The CDR3 nucleotides read TGTGCCAGTAGTATGGCAGGGATGGGCACTGAAGCTTTCTTT. Its translation is CASSMAGMGTEAFF.

The chain carries TRBV7-9 and TRBJ1-2; D is unclear. The CDR3 loop spans 14 amino acids. V lost 1 base, J lost 1 base, and 7 bases lay in between. Germline V CDR1 and CDR2: SEHNR, FQNEAQ (reference sequence). In DNA form, the CDR3 reads TGTGCCAGCAGCTTAGATATAGATAACTATGGCTACACCTTC. Translated: CASSLDIDNYGYTF.